The 5 T cell receptor beta chains presented below share a single source sample, sequenced in a study of blood T cell repertoires in COVID-19. Generated by immunoSEQ multiplex PCR, the TCRdb table keeps only in-frame clones and is missing some. This table has some 170,000 clones, roughly 88% appearing once. The sequencing input was PBMCs or T cells enriched from blood (not recorded which). The receptors come from a man in his forties or fifties who had recovered from COVID-19.

The chain is built from TRBV3-1 (or the pseudogene TRBV3-2) and TRBJ2-1; maybe TRBD1 (5 bases). Trimming removed 8 bases from V and 5 bases from J, with 25 bases in between. The V gene's germline CDR1 is LGHDT and CDR2 YNNKEL (reference sequence). This CDR3 region has 17 residues. The CDR3 nucleotides are TGTGCCAGCCGCCCATCCCTAGGGCAGGGTAGGGACAATGAGCAGTTCTTC. Translated: CASRPSLGQGRDNEQFF.

The chain recombines TRBV7-3 with TRBJ2-1; 9 bases align to TRBD2. The CDR3 contains 15 residues. Trimming cost V 7 bases and J 4 bases; bases outside gene matches: 8. Per the germline V gene, CDR1 is SGHTA and CDR2 is FQGTGA. CDR3 sequence reads: CASTPTAGGYNEQFF. CDR3 nucleotides: TGTGCCAGCACCCCTACGGCGGGGGGGTACAATGAGCAGTTCTTC.

This chain uses TRBV19 with TRBJ1-4, with D perhaps TRBD1 (6 bases). This CDR3 comprises 15 residues. From germline, CDR1 is LNHDA and CDR2 SQIVND (reference sequence). CDR3: CASENRAPTNEKLFF. The CDR3 DNA reads TGTGCAAGTGAGAACAGGGCCCCAACTAATGAAAAACTGTTTTTT. The whole variable domain, remainder taken from reference TRBV19 and TRBJ1-4, is DGGITQSPKYLFRKEGQNVTLSCEQNLNHDAMYWYRQDPGQGLRLIYYSQIVNDFQKGDIAEGYSVSREKKESFPLTVTSAQKNPTAFYLCASENRAPTNEKLFFGSGTQLSVL.

This chain links TRBV10-1 with TRBJ2-3, with a possible D match to TRBD1 (6 bases). CDR1 and CDR2 from the germline V gene are WNHNN and SYGVQD (reference sequence). There are 15 residues in the CDR3. Trimming pared 2 bases from V and 2 bases from J, leaving 11 bases between. Here the CDR3 DNA reads TGCGCCAGCAGTGAGGGGGGCATAACCACAGATACGCAGTATTTT. It yields the protein CASSEGGITTDTQYF.

V is TRBV6-5 and J is TRBJ1-1, with D perhaps TRBD1 (5 bases). Trimming left V 6 bases short and J 6 bases short, with 14 bases between. Germline CDR1 MNHEY, CDR2 SVGAGI. CDR3 size: 13 residues. The CDR3 loop is CASRDQGKAEAFF. The CDR3 DNA reads TGTGCCAGCAGGGACCAGGGAAAGGCTGAAGCTTTCTTT.